This T cell receptor beta chain derives from a study of shared T cell receptors in the human thymus. From germline, CDR1 is SGHDT and CDR2 YYEEEE. The CDR3 length is 15 residues. Between the trimmed V and J ends, which lost 4 bases and 8 bases, there was a span of 19 bases. Libraries were prepared by immunoSEQ multiplex PCR; TCRdb keeps only in-frame clonotypes and omits some of them. This sample has hundreds of thousands of clones, with around 87% found just once. This sample also belongs to another study, concerning human thymus T cells. From that report: Thymic material originated from resections removed in the course of corrective heart surgery. There were highly overlapping thymic repertoires among unrelated individuals, as related research reported.

This chain connects TRBV5-6 to TRBJ2-1; maybe TRBD2 (5 bases). Material: thymocytes. The source is a boy under two years old with a congenital heart defect. The DNA for the CDR3 is TGTGCCAGCAGCCTACACCCACTGGAGGTGGATGAGCAGTTCTTC. Protein sequence: CASSLHPLEVDEQFF.